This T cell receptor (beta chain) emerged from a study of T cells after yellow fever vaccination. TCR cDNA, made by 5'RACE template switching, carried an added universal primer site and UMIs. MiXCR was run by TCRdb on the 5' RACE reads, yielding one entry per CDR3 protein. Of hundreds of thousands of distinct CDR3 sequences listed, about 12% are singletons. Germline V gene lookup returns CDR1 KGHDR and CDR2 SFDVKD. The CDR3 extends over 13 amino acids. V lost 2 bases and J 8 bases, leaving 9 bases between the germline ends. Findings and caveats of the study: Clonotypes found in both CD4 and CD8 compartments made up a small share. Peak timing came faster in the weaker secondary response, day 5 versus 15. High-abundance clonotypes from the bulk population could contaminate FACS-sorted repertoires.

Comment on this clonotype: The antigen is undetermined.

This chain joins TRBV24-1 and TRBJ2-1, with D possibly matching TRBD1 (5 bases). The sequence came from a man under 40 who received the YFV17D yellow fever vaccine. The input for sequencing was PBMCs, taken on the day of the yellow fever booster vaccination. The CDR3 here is CATSDSRVDEQFF. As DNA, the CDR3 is TGTGCCACCAGTGATTCCAGGGTCGATGAGCAGTTCTTC.